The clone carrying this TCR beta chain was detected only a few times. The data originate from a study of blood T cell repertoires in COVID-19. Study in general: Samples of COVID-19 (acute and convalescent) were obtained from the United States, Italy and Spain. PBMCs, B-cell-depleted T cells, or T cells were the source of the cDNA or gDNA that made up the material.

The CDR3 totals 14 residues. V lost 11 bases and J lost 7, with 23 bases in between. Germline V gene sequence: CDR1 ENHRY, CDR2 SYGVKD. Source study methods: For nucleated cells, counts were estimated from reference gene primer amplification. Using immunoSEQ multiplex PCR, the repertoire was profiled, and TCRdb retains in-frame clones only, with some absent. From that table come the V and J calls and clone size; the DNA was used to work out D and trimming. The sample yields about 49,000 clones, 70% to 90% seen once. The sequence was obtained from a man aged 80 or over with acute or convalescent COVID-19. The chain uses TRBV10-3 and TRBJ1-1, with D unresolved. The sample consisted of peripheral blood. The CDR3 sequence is CASRHSLHPDEAFF. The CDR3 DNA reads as TGTGCCTCCCGACACTCTCTCCATCCGGATGAAGCTTTCTTT.